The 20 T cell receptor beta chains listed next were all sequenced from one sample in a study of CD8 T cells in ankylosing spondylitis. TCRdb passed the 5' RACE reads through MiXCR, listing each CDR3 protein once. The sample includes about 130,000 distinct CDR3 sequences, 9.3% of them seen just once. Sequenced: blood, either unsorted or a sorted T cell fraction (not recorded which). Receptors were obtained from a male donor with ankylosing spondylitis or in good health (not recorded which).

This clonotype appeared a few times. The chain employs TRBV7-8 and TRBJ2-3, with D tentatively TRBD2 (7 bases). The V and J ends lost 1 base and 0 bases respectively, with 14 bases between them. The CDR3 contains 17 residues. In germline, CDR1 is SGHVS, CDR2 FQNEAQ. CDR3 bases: TGTGCCAGCAGCTTAGAGGCTGGGGGGGCTAGCACAGATACGCAGTATTTT. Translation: CASSLEAGGASTDTQYF.

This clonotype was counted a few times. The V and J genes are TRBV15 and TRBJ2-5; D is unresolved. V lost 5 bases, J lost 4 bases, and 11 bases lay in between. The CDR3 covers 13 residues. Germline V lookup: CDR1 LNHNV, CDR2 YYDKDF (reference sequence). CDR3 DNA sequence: TGTGCCACCAGCCCAAGTTATCCAGAGACCCAGTACTTC. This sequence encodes CATSPSYPETQYF.

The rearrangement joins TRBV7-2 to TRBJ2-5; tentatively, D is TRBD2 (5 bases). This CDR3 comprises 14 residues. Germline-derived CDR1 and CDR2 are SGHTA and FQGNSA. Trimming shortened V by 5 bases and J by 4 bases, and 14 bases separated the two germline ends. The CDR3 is CASSTRTGGETQYF. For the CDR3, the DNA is TGTGCCAGCAGCACAAGAACCGGAGGAGAGACCCAGTACTTC. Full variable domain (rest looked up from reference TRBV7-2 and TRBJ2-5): GAGVSQSPSNKVTEKGKDVELRCDPISGHTALYWYRQSLGQGLEFLIYFQGNSAPDKSGLPSDRFSAERTGGSVSTLTIQRTQQEDSAVYLCASSTRTGGETQYFGPGTRLLVL.

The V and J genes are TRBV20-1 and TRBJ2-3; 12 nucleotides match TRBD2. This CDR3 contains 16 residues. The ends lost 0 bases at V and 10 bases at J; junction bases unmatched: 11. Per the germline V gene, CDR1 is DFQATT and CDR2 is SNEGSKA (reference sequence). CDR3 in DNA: TGCAGTGCTAGAGATCTCGGACTAGCGGGAACCAGTCCGCAGTATTTT. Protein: CSARDLGLAGTSPQYF.

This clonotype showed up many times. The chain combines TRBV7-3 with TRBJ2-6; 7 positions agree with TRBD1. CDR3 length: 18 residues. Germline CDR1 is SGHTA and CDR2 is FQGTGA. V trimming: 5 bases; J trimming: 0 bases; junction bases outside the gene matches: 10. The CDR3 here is CASSLLTGQFSGANVLTF. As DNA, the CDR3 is TGTGCCAGCAGCCTCCTAACGGGACAGTTCTCTGGGGCCAACGTCCTGACTTTC.

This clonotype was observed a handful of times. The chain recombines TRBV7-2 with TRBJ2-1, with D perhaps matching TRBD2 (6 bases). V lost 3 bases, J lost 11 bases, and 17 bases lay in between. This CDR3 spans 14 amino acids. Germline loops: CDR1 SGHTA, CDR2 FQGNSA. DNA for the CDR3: TGTGCCAGCAGCTTGGATGTGGCGGGACGAAAGCAGTTCTTC. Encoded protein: CASSLDVAGRKQFF.

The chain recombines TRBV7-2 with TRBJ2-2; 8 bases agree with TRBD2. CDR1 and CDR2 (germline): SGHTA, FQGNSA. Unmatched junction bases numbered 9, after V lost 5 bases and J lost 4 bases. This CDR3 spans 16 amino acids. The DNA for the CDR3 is TGTGCCAGCAGCCCCCCGGGACTAGTCCGCACCGGGGAGCTGTTTTTT. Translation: CASSPPGLVRTGELFF.

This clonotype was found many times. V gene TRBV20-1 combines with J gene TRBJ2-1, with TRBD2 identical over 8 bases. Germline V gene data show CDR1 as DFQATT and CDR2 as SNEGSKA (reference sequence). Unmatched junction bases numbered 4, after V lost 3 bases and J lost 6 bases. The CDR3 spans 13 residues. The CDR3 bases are TGCAGTGCTAGGGTGGGGACTAGCAATGAGCAGTTCTTC. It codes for CSARVGTSNEQFF.

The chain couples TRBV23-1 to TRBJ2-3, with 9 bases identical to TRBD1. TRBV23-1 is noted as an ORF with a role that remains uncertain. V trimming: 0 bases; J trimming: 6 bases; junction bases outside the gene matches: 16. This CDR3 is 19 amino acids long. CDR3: CASSQSGSPGQGFVDTQYF. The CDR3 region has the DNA TGCGCCAGCAGTCAATCGGGCAGCCCGGGACAGGGTTTTGTCGATACGCAGTATTTT.

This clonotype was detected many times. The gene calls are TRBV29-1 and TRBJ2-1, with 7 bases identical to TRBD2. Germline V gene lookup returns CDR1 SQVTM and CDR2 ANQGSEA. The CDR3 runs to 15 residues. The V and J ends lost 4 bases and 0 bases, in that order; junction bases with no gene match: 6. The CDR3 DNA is TGCAGCGTTGTCCGCGGGAGTGGCTCCTACAATGAGCAGTTCTTC. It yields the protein CSVVRGSGSYNEQFF.

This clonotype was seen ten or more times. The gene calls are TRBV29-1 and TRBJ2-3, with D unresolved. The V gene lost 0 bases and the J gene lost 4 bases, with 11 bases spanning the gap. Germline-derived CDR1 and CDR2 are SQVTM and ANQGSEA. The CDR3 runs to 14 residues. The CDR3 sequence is CSVEDPNNSDTQYF. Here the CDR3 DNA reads TGCAGCGTTGAAGATCCTAATAATTCAGATACGCAGTATTTT.

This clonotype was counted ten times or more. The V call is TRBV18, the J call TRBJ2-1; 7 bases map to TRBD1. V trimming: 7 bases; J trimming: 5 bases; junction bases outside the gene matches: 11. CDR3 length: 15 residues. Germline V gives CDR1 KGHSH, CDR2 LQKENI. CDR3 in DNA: TGTGCCAGCTTCGCTGACAGGGTGGTGGACAATGAGCAGTTCTTC. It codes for CASFADRVVDNEQFF. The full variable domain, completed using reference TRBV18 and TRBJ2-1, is NAGVMQNPRHLVRRRGQEARLRCSPMKGHSHVYWYRQLPEEGLKFMVYLQKENIIDESGMPKERFSAEFPKEGPSILRIQQVVRGDSAAYFCASFADRVVDNEQFFGPGTRLTVL.

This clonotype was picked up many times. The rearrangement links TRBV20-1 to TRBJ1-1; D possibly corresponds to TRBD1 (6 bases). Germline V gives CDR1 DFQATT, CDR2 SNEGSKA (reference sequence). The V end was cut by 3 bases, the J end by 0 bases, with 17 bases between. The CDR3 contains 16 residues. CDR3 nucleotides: TGCAGTGCTAGTGACGGGAGTGAGGGGGTGAACACTGAAGCTTTCTTT. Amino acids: CSASDGSEGVNTEAFF.

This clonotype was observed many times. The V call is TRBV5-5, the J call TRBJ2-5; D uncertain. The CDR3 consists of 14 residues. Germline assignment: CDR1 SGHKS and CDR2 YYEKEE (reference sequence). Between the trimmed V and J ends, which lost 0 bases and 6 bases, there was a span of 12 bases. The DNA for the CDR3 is TGTGCCAGCAGCTTGGGTCTTATCCTGCAGACCCAGTACTTC. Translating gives CASSLGLILQTQYF.

The CDR3, as DNA: TGTGCCTGGAGTGTACTAGCGGGAGGCAATGAGCAGTTCTTC. The encoded protein is CAWSVLAGGNEQFF. The chain carries TRBV30 and TRBJ2-1, with 12 bases lining up with TRBD2. The CDR3 contains 14 residues. Trimming cost V 0 bases and J 6 bases; bases outside gene matches: 0. CDR1 is GTSNPN and CDR2 is SVGIG in the germline V gene (reference sequence).

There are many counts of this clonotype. The CDR3 here is CAISESAAGGRKRDTQYF. CDR3 nucleotides: TGTGCCATCAGTGAGTCGGCTGCGGGCGGGAGGAAAAGAGATACGCAGTATTTT. The chain combines TRBV10-3 with TRBJ2-3, with 8 bases lining up with TRBD2. Trimming at V came to 0 bases and at J to 5 bases, leaving 13 bases not matched to a gene. The CDR3 has 18 residues. The germline gives CDR1 ENHRY, CDR2 SYGVKD.

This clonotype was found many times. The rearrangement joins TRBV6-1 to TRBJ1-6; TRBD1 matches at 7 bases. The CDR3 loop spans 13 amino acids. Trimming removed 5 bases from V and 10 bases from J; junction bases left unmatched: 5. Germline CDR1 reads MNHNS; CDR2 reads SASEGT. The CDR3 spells CASSQDRVSPLHF. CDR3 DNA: TGTGCCAGCAGTCAAGACAGGGTCTCACCCCTCCACTTT.

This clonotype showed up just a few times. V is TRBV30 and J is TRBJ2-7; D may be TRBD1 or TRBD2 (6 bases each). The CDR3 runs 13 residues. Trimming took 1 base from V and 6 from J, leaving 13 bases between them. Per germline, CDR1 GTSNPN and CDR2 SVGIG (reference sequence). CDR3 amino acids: CAWSGLKGGEQYF. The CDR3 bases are TGTGCCTGGAGTGGCTTAAAGGGGGGCGAGCAGTACTTC.

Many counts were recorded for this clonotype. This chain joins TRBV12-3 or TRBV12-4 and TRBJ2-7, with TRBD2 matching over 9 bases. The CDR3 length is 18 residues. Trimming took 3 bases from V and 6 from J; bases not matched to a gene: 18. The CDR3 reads CASSFPTGSVSGSTEQYF. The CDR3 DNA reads TGTGCCAGCAGTTTTCCCACAGGGTCGGTTAGCGGGAGCACCGAGCAGTACTTC.

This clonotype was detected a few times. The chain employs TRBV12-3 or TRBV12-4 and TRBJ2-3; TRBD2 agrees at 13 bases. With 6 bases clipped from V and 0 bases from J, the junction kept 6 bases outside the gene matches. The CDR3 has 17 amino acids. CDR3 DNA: TGTGCCAGCAGCACCGGGACTAGCGGGGCTAGCACAGATACGCAGTATTTT. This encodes CASSTGTSGASTDTQYF.